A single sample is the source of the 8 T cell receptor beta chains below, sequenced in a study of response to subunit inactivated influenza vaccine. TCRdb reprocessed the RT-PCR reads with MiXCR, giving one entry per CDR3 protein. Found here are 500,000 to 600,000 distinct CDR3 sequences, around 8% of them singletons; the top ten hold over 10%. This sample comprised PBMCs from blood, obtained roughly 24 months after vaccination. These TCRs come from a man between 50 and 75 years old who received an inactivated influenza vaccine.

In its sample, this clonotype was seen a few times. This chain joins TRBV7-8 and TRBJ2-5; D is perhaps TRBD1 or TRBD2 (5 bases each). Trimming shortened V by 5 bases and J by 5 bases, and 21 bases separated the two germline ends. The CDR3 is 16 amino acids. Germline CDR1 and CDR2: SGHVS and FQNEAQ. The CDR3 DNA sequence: TGTGCCAGCAGCAAGAGGAGTGGTATGGGGACGGAGACCCAGTACTTC. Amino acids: CASSKRSGMGTETQYF.

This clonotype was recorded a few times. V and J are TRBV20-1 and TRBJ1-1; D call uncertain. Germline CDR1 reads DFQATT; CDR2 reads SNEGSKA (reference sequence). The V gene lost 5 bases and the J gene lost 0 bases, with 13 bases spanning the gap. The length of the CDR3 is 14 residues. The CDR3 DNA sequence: TGCAGTGCTTACCTGCGCCGTATGAACACTGAAGCTTTCTTT. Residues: CSAYLRRMNTEAFF.

The CDR3 here is CASSQDGGWADTQYF. The CDR3 nucleotides are TGTGCCAGCAGCCAAGACGGCGGGTGGGCAGATACGCAGTATTTT. The chain links TRBV4-2 to TRBJ2-3, with a tentative D call TRBD2 (5 bases). Germline CDR1 and CDR2: LGHNA and YNFKEQ. Trimming took 0 bases from V and 4 from J, leaving 11 bases between them. The CDR3 is made up of 15 amino acids.

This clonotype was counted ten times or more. The CDR3 here is CSATGTSSYEQYF. The DNA for the CDR3 is TGCAGTGCAACCGGGACGTCCTCCTACGAGCAGTACTTC. The V and J genes are TRBV20-1 and TRBJ2-7, with D perhaps TRBD1 or TRBD2 (5 bases each). Germline values: CDR1 DFQATT, CDR2 SNEGSKA (reference sequence). This CDR3 has 13 amino acids. Trimming removed 6 bases from V and 0 bases from J, with 12 bases in between.

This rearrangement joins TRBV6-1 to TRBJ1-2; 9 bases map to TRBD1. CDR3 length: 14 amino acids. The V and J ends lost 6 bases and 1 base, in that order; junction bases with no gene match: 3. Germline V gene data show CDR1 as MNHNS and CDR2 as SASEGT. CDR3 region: CASRGGQGNYGYTF. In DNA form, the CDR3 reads TGTGCCAGCAGAGGGGGACAGGGTAACTATGGCTACACCTTC.

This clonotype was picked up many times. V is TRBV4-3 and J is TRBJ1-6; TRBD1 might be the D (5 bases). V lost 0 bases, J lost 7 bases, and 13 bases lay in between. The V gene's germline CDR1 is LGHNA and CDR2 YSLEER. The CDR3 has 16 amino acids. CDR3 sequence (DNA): TGCGCCAGCAGCCAAGATGGGACGGGGATCAATTCACCCCTCCACTTT. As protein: CASSQDGTGINSPLHF.

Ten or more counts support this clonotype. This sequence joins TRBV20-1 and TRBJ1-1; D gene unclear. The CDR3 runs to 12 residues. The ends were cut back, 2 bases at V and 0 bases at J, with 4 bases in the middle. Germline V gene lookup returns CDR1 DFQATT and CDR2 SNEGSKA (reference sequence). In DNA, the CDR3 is TGCAGTGCTAGATATGTGAACACTGAAGCTTTCTTT. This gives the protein CSARYVNTEAFF.

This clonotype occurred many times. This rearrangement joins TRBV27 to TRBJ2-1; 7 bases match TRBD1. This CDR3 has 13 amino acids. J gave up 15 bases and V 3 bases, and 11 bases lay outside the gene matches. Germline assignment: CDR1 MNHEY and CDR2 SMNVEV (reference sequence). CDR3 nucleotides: TGTGCCAGCAGTTTCGTCGACAGGGTGACTATGTTCTTC. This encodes CASSFVDRVTMFF.